Included here is one TCR beta chain sequence, with context. Antigen specificity is unknown. PCR used 60 Vbeta primers and 13 Jbeta primers. Data came from immunoSEQ multiplex PCR; TCRdb stores just in-frame clones and leaves some out. The table includes around 150,000 clones, over 80% detected once. The data belong to a study of cytomegalovirus exposure and HLA in healthy donors. The wider study: Roughly 180 million T cells yielded some 120 million unique TCR beta sequences in earlier analysis.

Study-level points and caveats: More clonal expansion characterized HLA-associated TCR beta chains than equally common others in a later analysis. About 87% or about 30% of the time was how often most TCR beta V segments were productive, according to an earlier analysis. Across donors, sequencing depth was assumed by presence/absence analyses to be roughly uniform.

The sequence derives from a male donor in good health and CMV-seropositive. The source material was PBMCs.

The CDR3 here is CASSQGQGYYGYTF. The CDR3 nucleotides read TGTGCCAGCAGCCAGGGACAGGGGTACTATGGCTACACCTTC. The chain recombines TRBV14 with TRBJ1-2, with TRBD1 matching over 10 bases. The CDR3 runs to 14 residues. Trimming removed 3 bases from V and 3 bases from J; junction bases left unmatched: 1. The germline CDR1 and CDR2 sequences are SGHDN and FVKESK.